A single sample gave rise to the 32 T cell receptor beta chains below, sequenced in a study of T cell changes during pregnancy in multiple sclerosis. Produced via immunoSEQ multiplex PCR; TCRdb's table is partial and in-frame only. Of tens of thousands of clones listed, about nine tenths are singletons. The starting material was CD8+ T cells from peripheral blood mononuclear cells, obtained in the first trimester of pregnancy. The receptors shown here come from a female donor with multiple sclerosis, enrolled in a pregnancy study.

The gene calls are TRBV10-3 and TRBJ2-3; 7 positions agree with TRBD2. The CDR3 runs to 16 residues. Germline CDR1 and CDR2: ENHRY and SYGVKD. With V trimmed by 6 bases and J by 0 bases, 9 bases remained unmatched. The DNA for the CDR3 is TGTGCCATCAGGACTAGCCCGAGTGCTAGCACAGATACGCAGTATTTT. It translates to CAIRTSPSASTDTQYF.

The chain combines TRBV7-8 with TRBJ2-3; 11 positions agree with TRBD2. CDR1 and CDR2 (germline): SGHVS, FQNEAQ. V gave up 6 bases and J gave up 2 bases; unmatched junction bases: 4. This CDR3 comprises 15 residues. The CDR3 DNA sequence: TGTGCCAGCAGTCAGACTAGCGGGGACACAGATACGCAGTATTTT. Translated, it gives CASSQTSGDTDTQYF.

The chain is built from TRBV4-3 and TRBJ1-1; a possible D gene is TRBD1 (6 bases). V was clipped by 3 bases and J by 0 bases, with 8 bases between them. The CDR3 extends over 14 amino acids. Germline CDR1 and CDR2: LGHNA and YSLEER. The CDR3, as DNA: TGCGCCAGCAGCCAGGGGGCATTGAACACTGAAGCTTTCTTT. The encoded protein is CASSQGALNTEAFF.

The chain's CDR3 is CASGLAGPRDTQYF. CDR3 bases: TGTGCCAGCGGACTAGCGGGGCCGCGGGATACGCAGTATTTT. V gene TRBV6-1 combines with J gene TRBJ2-3, with TRBD2 matching 12 bases. Germline CDR1 MNHNS, CDR2 SASEGT. V lost 8 bases to trimming and J lost 6 bases; unmatched junction nucleotides: 6. The CDR3 has 14 residues.

Notes on this clone: One end of the junction does not line up with germline, which may come from a read error. V usage is TRBV6-6 and J usage is TRBJ1-1, with 10 positions matching TRBD1. The germline V gene encodes CDR1 MNHNY and CDR2 SVGAGI (reference sequence). The CDR3 consists of 13 residues. Written as DNA, the CDR3 is TGTGCCAGCAGCCTGGGACAGGGGACTGGAGCTTTCTTT. It encodes CASSLGQGTGAFF.

The chain uses TRBV10-3 and TRBJ2-1; D not certain. The CDR3 length is 14 residues. V lost 0 bases and J lost 6, with 9 bases in between. CDR1 ENHRY and CDR2 SYGVKD come from the germline V gene. CDR3 sequence: CAISESNSPNEQFF. The CDR3 DNA reads TGTGCCATCAGTGAGTCGAACTCTCCCAATGAGCAGTTCTTC.

By share, this clone ranks as medium-sized. The V call is TRBV5-6, the J call TRBJ1-1; TRBD1 might be the D (6 bases). Trimming shortened V by 0 bases and J by 3 bases, and 18 bases separated the two germline ends. Looked up from germline, CDR1 is SGHDT and CDR2 is YYEEEE. This CDR3 spans 17 amino acids. The CDR3 spells CASSLVVRGEGDTEAFF. CDR3 nucleotide sequence: TGTGCCAGCAGCTTGGTGGTCAGGGGAGAGGGGGACACTGAAGCTTTCTTT.

The chain carries TRBV27 and TRBJ1-6; tentatively, D is TRBD1 (6 bases). The CDR3 has 14 amino acids. CDR1 is MNHEY and CDR2 is SMNVEV in the germline V gene (reference sequence). The V end was cut by 0 bases, the J end by 8 bases, with 8 bases between. The CDR3 nucleotides read TGTGCCAGCAGTTTATCAGGGGGTTATTCACCCCTCCACTTT. Encoded protein: CASSLSGGYSPLHF.

This clone was seen only a few times. This chain joins TRBV30 and TRBJ1-1; 7 nucleotides line up with TRBD1. The CDR3 has 14 amino acids. Unmatched junction bases numbered 8, after V lost 2 bases and J lost 5 bases. Germline CDR1 GTSNPN, CDR2 SVGIG (reference sequence). The CDR3 bases are TGTGCCTGGAGTTTAGCAGGGGGAAGTACTGAAGCTTTCTTT. Its translation: CAWSLAGGSTEAFF.

The chain links TRBV11-2 to TRBJ2-1; D gene uncertain. V lost 3 bases and J lost 0, with 6 bases in between. This CDR3 spans 14 amino acids. Germline values: CDR1 SGHAT, CDR2 FQNNGV. The CDR3 protein is CASSFGRSYNEQFF. CDR3 bases: TGTGCCAGCAGCTTCGGTCGCTCCTACAATGAGCAGTTCTTC.

This clone has just a few counts. V usage is TRBV27 and J usage is TRBJ1-2; 7 bases are shared with TRBD1. Germline values: CDR1 MNHEY, CDR2 SMNVEV (reference sequence). The length of the CDR3 is 13 residues. V shed 0 bases and J 6 bases; nucleotides not matched to a gene: 1. CDR3 DNA: TGTGCCAGCAGTTTATCGACAGGGCATGGCTACACCTTC. It yields the protein CASSLSTGHGYTF.

The chain recombines TRBV4-2 with TRBJ2-3, with 7 bases identical to TRBD1. V lost 2 bases and J lost 5; bases outside the gene matches: 13. This CDR3 contains 17 residues. Per the germline V gene, CDR1 is LGHNA and CDR2 is YNFKEQ. The CDR3 loop reads CASSQNPTGVILDTQYF. In nucleotides, the CDR3 is TGTGCCAGCAGCCAAAACCCAACAGGGGTGATATTAGATACGCAGTATTTT.

This sequence joins TRBV27 and TRBJ2-1; 11 bases fit TRBD2. The V gene's germline CDR1 is MNHEY and CDR2 SMNVEV (reference sequence). The CDR3 sequence is 14 residues long. Trimming took 2 bases from V and 7 from J; bases not matched to a gene: 1. The CDR3 reads CASSLRTSGNEQFF. DNA for the CDR3: TGTGCCAGCAGTTTACGGACTAGCGGGAATGAGCAGTTCTTC.

The chain employs TRBV5-1 and TRBJ2-7, with D hard to call. The CDR3 contains 12 residues. Deletions cut 4 bases from V and 0 bases from J, with 5 bases between. Per germline, CDR1 SGHRS and CDR2 YFSETQ. The CDR3, as DNA: TGCGCCAGCAGCCCCGGCTCCTACGAGCAGTACTTC. Amino acid sequence: CASSPGSYEQYF.

This chain links TRBV9 with TRBJ2-7; 11 nucleotides align to TRBD2. The J segment lost 2 bases and the V segment lost 3 bases, leaving 1 base of the junction unmatched. Germline V lookup: CDR1 SGDLS, CDR2 YYNGEE. The CDR3 is 14 amino acids. This CDR3 reads CASSGSGGAYEQYF. The CDR3 DNA sequence: TGTGCCAGCAGCGGTAGCGGGGGGGCCTACGAGCAGTACTTC.

This rearrangement joins TRBV4-3 to TRBJ2-7; D possibly corresponds to TRBD1 (6 bases). CDR3 length: 14 residues. In germline, CDR1 is LGHNA, CDR2 YSLEER. V was cut by 3 bases and J by 1 base, with 10 bases left in between. The DNA of the CDR3 is TGCGCCAGCAGCCAGGACAGTTCTTCCTACGAGCAGTACTTC. Its protein is CASSQDSSSYEQYF.

The chain recombines TRBV4-3 with TRBJ1-2; D not resolved. The CDR3 has 19 residues. Trimming shortened V by 1 base and J by 3 bases, and 24 bases separated the two germline ends. Germline V gene lookup returns CDR1 LGHNA and CDR2 YSLEER. In nucleotides, the CDR3 is TGCGCCAGCAGCCAAGTGGATGACATCAACTTCGCGTACGACTATGGCTACACCTTC. Its protein product is CASSQVDDINFAYDYGYTF.

This chain uses TRBV7-3 with TRBJ1-2, with 7 bases that match TRBD1. CDR1 is SGHTA, CDR2 FQGTGA, per germline. This CDR3 is built from 13 residues. Trimming removed 5 bases from V and 3 bases from J; junction bases left unmatched: 3. The CDR3 reads CASSPGTDYGYTF. The CDR3 region has the DNA TGTGCCAGCAGCCCCGGGACAGACTATGGCTACACCTTC.

V gene TRBV6-1 combines with J gene TRBJ2-7; D remains ambiguous. Trimming removed 2 bases from V and 0 bases from J, with 11 bases in between. The germline CDR1 and CDR2 sequences are MNHNS and SASEGT. The CDR3 is made up of 15 amino acids. CDR3: CASSELGAFSYEQYF. The CDR3 bases are TGTGCCAGCAGTGAATTGGGCGCCTTCTCCTACGAGCAGTACTTC.

The count of this clone is one. The chain combines TRBV5-6 with TRBJ1-2; D possibly corresponds to TRBD1 (5 bases). This CDR3 region has 15 residues. V lost 0 bases and J 7 bases, leaving 16 bases between the germline ends. CDR1 is SGHDT, CDR2 YYEEEE, per germline. For the CDR3, the DNA is TGTGCCAGCAGCTTGGGGGTAAGGGGATCGAGTGGCTACACCTTC. Amino acids: CASSLGVRGSSGYTF.

The CDR3 spells CASSGERPGTGIHEQYF. CDR3 DNA: TGTGCCAGCAGCGGAGAAAGACCCGGGACAGGGATTCACGAGCAGTACTTC. V is TRBV9 and J is TRBJ2-7; TRBD1 aligns across 9 bases. There are 17 residues in the CDR3. Germline-derived CDR1 and CDR2 are SGDLS and YYNGEE. V was pared by 3 bases and J by 5 bases, with 15 bases of the junction left unmatched.

The rearrangement joins TRBV7-9 to TRBJ2-1, with TRBD2 matching over 9 bases. The germline V gene has CDR1 SEHNR and CDR2 FQNEAQ (reference sequence). The CDR3 contains 15 residues. The V segment lost 5 bases and the J segment 7 bases; nucleotides outside the gene matches: 9. CDR3 DNA: TGTGCCAGCAGCCTCCCCGGGCGGGGGGGGAATGAGCAGTTCTTC. As protein: CASSLPGRGGNEQFF.

The chain joins TRBV7-2 to TRBJ2-1, with D possibly being TRBD2 (6 bases). Germline V gene lookup returns CDR1 SGHTA and CDR2 FQGNSA. The CDR3 runs 15 residues. V gave up 5 bases and J gave up 3 bases, with 14 bases separating them. The CDR3 region has the DNA TGTGCCAGCAGCGTGGGACTCAAATACTACAATGAGCAGTTCTTC. Protein: CASSVGLKYYNEQFF.

The J gene is TRBJ2-1, the V gene TRBV27; a weak D match, TRBD1 (6 bases). Germline V gene sequence: CDR1 MNHEY, CDR2 SMNVEV (reference sequence). CDR3 length: 13 residues. With 3 bases removed from V and 10 bases from J, the gap between germline ends came to 13 bases. The CDR3 DNA follows: TGTGCCAGCAGTTTTGGAACGGGACACGAGCAGTTCTTC. The encoded protein is CASSFGTGHEQFF.

A few counts support this clone. The chain uses TRBV2 and TRBJ1-6; D is unresolved. Trimming left V 7 bases short and J 7 bases short, with 17 bases between. This CDR3 has 15 amino acids. Germline V CDR1 and CDR2: SNHLY, FYNNEI. As DNA, the CDR3 is TGTGCCAGCATAGAAAGGGAGAGTAGCAATTCACCCCTCCACTTT. Its protein is CASIERESSNSPLHF.

The chain couples TRBV6-1 to TRBJ2-7; 9 bases are a match to TRBD1. V gave up 6 bases and J gave up 2 bases; unmatched junction bases: 8. Germline V gives CDR1 MNHNS, CDR2 SASEGT. This CDR3 comprises 15 residues. CDR3 in DNA: TGTGCCAGCAGGGGGGACAGGGTGGCCCCCTACGAGCAGTACTTC. This codes for CASRGDRVAPYEQYF.

This chain links TRBV19 with TRBJ2-7; D is possibly TRBD1 (6 bases). Trimming took 1 base from V and 1 from J, leaving 11 bases between them. Germline V gene data show CDR1 as LNHDA and CDR2 as SQIVND (reference sequence). CDR3 length equals 15 residues. CDR3: CASSIGTGPSYEQYF. The CDR3 DNA is TGTGCCAGTAGTATAGGAACAGGGCCTTCCTACGAGCAGTACTTC. Combining the CDR3 with reference TRBV19 and TRBJ2-7 gives the whole variable domain DGGITQSPKYLFRKEGQNVTLSCEQNLNHDAMYWYRQDPGQGLRLIYYSQIVNDFQKGDIAEGYSVSREKKESFPLTVTSAQKNPTAFYLCASSIGTGPSYEQYFGPGTRLTVT.

This chain links TRBV9 with TRBJ1-2, with D possibly TRBD1 on 5 matching bases. The CDR3 runs to 13 residues. Per germline, CDR1 SGDLS and CDR2 YYNGEE. V was trimmed by 7 bases and J by 4 bases, leaving 14 bases between them. CDR3 coding DNA: TGTGCCAGCGGGCAGGGTGGTAGCTATGGCTACACCTTC. Amino acids: CASGQGGSYGYTF.

The chain combines TRBV27 with TRBJ2-1; a weak D match, TRBD1 (5 bases). V was trimmed by 2 bases and J by 8 bases, leaving 7 bases between them. The CDR3 is 12 amino acids. The germline CDR1 and CDR2 sequences are MNHEY and SMNVEV (reference sequence). CDR3 sequence (DNA): TGTGCCAGCAGTTTAATAGGGGATGAGCAGTTCTTC. This gives the protein CASSLIGDEQFF.

V usage is TRBV7-9 and J usage is TRBJ2-7, with 8 bases aligning to TRBD1. Losses at the gene ends were 7 bases for V and 9 bases for J; bases not matched to a gene: 8. CDR3 length: 12 residues. Germline V gene lookup returns CDR1 SEHNR and CDR2 FQNEAQ (reference sequence). This CDR3 is CASTGQGNRQYF. CDR3 DNA sequence: TGTGCCAGCACCGGACAGGGAAATCGGCAGTACTTC.

This chain uses TRBV27 with TRBJ2-2; 9 positions agree with TRBD1. The CDR3 extends over 17 amino acids. The germline V gene encodes CDR1 MNHEY and CDR2 SMNVEV (reference sequence). V lost 5 bases to trimming and J lost 3 bases; unmatched junction nucleotides: 10. CDR3 sequence: CASSSSGTGYDTGELFF. In nucleotides, the CDR3 is TGTGCCAGCAGTAGTTCCGGGACAGGGTATGACACCGGGGAGCTGTTTTTT.

This chain uses TRBV27 with TRBJ1-2; 8 bases are a match to TRBD1. CDR3 length: 13 residues. The ends lost 5 bases at V and 5 bases at J; junction bases unmatched: 4. Germline V lookup: CDR1 MNHEY, CDR2 SMNVEV (reference sequence). CDR3 bases: TGTGCCAGCAGTCGGGACAGGTCTTATGGCTACACCTTC. Encoded protein: CASSRDRSYGYTF.